This T cell receptor beta chain was sequenced during a study of Graves' ophthalmopathy and Graves' hyperthyroidism. General study findings and limits: Forecasting of ophthalmopathy progression by the model achieved over 55% sensitivity and approximately 72% specificity. The authors also found most expanded thyroid clonotypes above 0.001 frequency in blood.

Concerning this clonotype itself: Its antigen is as yet unknown.

This CDR3 comprises 14 residues. Trimming removed 7 bases from V and 2 bases from J, with 15 bases in between. The germline V gene encodes CDR1 MNHNS and CDR2 SASEGT. Amplification of TCR beta CDR3 regions used RNA transcripts. HTBI primers primed a first-round RT-PCR, and a second-round multiplex PCR followed. Each CDR3 protein is one row after TCRdb ran MiXCR on the multiplex PCR reads. The sample records roughly 350,000 distinct CDR3 sequences, approximately 18% being singletons. Stable hyperthyroidism referred to disease that showed no ophthalmopathy within 18 months of follow-up. The hyperthyroidism patients had a new diagnosis of under 2 months' duration and were aged 18 to 65.

The rearrangement uses TRBV6-1 and TRBJ2-7, with D unclear. Sequencing was performed on peripheral blood. The sequence derives from an adult woman with stable Graves' hyperthyroidism. CDR3 region: CASNLRPPTYEQYF. Written as DNA, the CDR3 is TGTGCCAGCAACCTGAGACCCCCTACCTACGAGCAGTACTTC.